The subject of this entry is one T cell receptor (beta chain). This clonotype was recorded at least ten times. Its antigen is not yet known. Per-base quality was not reported, and no clone a single base away is much larger than it. The sequencing machine was an Illumina HiSeq 2500. TCR beta libraries were prepared by quantitative 5'-RACE with molecular barcodes. On the authors' methods: Disease-linked TCR variants were identified with a new computational method built on a probabilistic model of VDJ rearrangement. In TCRdb, the public reads were trimmed at Q25 with fastp and aligned with MiXCR, with productive beta chains retained. When rows share a CDR3 protein, they turn into one entry using the most common DNA and genes. These V and J calls derive from TCRdb rather than the authors' analysis. This sample holds roughly 350,000 distinct CDR3 sequences; approximately 8% were observed only once. The ten largest account for roughly 15% of the sample.

The data are from a study of CD8 T cells in ankylosing spondylitis (dated 2017 in TCRdb). For context, the study as a whole: The study profiled T cell receptor beta repertoires in healthy donors and ankylosing spondylitis patients to find disease-linked TCR variants. The full study cohort comprised around 25 ankylosing spondylitis patients and 110 or so healthy donors. Peripheral blood was sampled, and synovial fluid was additionally collected from ankylosing spondylitis patients. What the authors observed across the whole study: A TCR beta motif of 8 or 9 highly homologous amino acid variants appeared characteristic of blood from ankylosing spondylitis patients. In peripheral blood, the disease-linked clones were found at relatively low frequencies and had a CD8+ phenotype. The disease-linked clones were reported as significantly enriched in matched synovial fluid samples from ankylosing spondylitis patients. Some motif variants were previously reported in synovial fluid and blood of reactive arthritis patients, suggesting common disease-initiation mechanisms.

The germline ends are 5 bases apart after V is trimmed by 2 bases and J by 0 bases. The CDR3, cysteine through phenylalanine, is 14 amino acids long. Just the 42-base CDR3 DNA is kept, in frame starting at base 1. The germline V gene (reference sequence) supplies CDR1 DFQATT and CDR2 SNEGSKA. Sequenced: blood, either unsorted or a sorted T cell fraction (not recorded which). This sequence originates from a male donor with ankylosing spondylitis. This chain joins TRBV20-1 to TRBJ2-6; the D gene cannot be resolved reliably. The base sequence is TGCAGTGCTAGACCCCTCTCTGGGGCCAACGTCCTGACTTTC. Its product reads: CSARPLSGANVLTF.